This T cell receptor beta chain was obtained from a study of early T cells in non-severe SARS-CoV-2 infection. General study findings and limits: VDJdb matching favored anti-spike CD8 responses, missing private and CD4 specificities.

A remark on this clonotype: Its antigen remains unidentified.

Each cDNA molecule carried a unique molecular identifier. TCRdb redid the calling of the 5' RACE reads with MiXCR, one entry per CDR3 protein. Of around 110,000 distinct CDR3 sequences detected, roughly 11% appear once; the ten largest clones hold more than 6.5%. The V segment lost 0 bases and the J segment 6 bases; nucleotides outside the gene matches: 2. CDR1 and CDR2 from the germline V gene are MNHNS and SASEGT. This CDR3 has 14 amino acids. The sample taken for sequencing was whole blood. V usage is TRBV6-1 and J usage is TRBJ1-2; 9 positions agree with TRBD1. This TCR was sampled from an adult who was a healthcare worker with PCR-confirmed SARS-CoV-2 infection or an uninfected control (not recorded which). The CDR3 sequence: CASSEAGTGNGYTF. CDR3 nucleotide sequence: TGTGCCAGCAGTGAAGCCGGGACAGGGAATGGCTACACCTTC.